A single TCR beta chain is shown here with its context. This entry comes from a study of cytomegalovirus exposure and HLA in healthy donors. V lost 3 bases and J lost 5; bases outside the gene matches: 12. Per germline, CDR1 SGHRS and CDR2 YFSETQ. This CDR3 spans 16 amino acids. PCR used 60 Vbeta primers and 13 Jbeta primers. Profiling relied on immunoSEQ multiplex PCR, and the TCRdb table lists in-frame clones only, not all of them. The repertoire holds about 140,000 clones, with approximately 83% as singletons. The material sequenced was PBMCs. This clonotype originated in a man aged 40-49 years in good health and CMV-seropositive. This chain links TRBV5-1 with TRBJ2-3; TRBD1 aligns across 7 bases. DNA for the CDR3: TGCGCCAGCAGCTCTAAGGGACAGTCTCCCGAAGATACGCAGTATTTT. This codes for CASSSKGQSPEDTQYF.